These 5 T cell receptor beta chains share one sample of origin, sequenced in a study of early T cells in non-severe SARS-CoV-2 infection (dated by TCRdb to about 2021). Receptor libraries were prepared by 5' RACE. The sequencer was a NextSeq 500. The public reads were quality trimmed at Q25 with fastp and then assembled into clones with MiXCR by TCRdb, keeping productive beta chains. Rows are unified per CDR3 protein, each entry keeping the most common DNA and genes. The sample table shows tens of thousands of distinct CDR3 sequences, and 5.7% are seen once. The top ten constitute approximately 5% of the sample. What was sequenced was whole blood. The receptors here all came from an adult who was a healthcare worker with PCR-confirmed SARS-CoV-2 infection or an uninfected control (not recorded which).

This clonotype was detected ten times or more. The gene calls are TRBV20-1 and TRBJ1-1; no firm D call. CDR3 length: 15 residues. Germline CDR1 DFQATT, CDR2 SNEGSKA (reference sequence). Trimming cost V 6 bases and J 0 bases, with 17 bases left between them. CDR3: CSAPSTRALNTEAFF. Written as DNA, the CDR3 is TGCAGTGCCCCCAGCACCAGAGCTTTGAACACTGAAGCTTTCTTT.

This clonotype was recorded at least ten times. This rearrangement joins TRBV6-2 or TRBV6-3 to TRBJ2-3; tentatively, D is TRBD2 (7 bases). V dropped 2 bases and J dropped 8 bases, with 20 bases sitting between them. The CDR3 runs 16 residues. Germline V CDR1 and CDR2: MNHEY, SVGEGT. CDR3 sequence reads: CASSYGGASRTPTQYF. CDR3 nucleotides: TGTGCCAGCAGTTACGGGGGGGCAAGTAGAACCCCTACGCAGTATTTT.

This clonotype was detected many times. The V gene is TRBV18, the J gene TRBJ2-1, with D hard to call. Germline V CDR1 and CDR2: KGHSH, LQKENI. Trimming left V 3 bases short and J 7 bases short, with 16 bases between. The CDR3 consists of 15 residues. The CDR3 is CASSPYNLGMNEQFF. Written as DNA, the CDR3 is TGTGCCAGCTCACCGTATAACCTAGGGATGAATGAGCAGTTCTTC.

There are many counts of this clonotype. The DNA for the CDR3 is TGTGCCAGCAGCCAAGGGTTGGCTACTGTCTACGAGCAGTACTTC. Protein: CASSQGLATVYEQYF. The chain joins TRBV3-1 to TRBJ2-7; D is unresolved. CDR1 is LGHDT, CDR2 YNNKEL, per germline (reference sequence). This CDR3 region has 15 residues. Trimming removed 1 base from V and 3 bases from J, with 13 bases in between.

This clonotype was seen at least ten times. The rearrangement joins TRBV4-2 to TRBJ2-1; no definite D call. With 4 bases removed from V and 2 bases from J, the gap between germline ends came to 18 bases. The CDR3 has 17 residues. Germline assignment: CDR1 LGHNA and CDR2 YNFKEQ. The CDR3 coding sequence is TGTGCCAGCAGCCCACGGATATTGACGGATACCTACAATGAGCAGTTCTTC. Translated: CASSPRILTDTYNEQFF.